A single sample gave rise to the 13 T cell receptor beta chains below, sequenced in a study of blood T cells in healthy people across ages. A second PCR, run for roughly 7 to 11 cycles, used a sample-barcoded 5' primer plus a J-beta primer mix. In TCRdb, the 5' RACE reads were re-called with MiXCR into one record per CDR3 protein. In the table there are about 800,000 distinct CDR3 sequences, just under 25% of which are singletons. Another study also made use of these data, one on T cells of mothers and their children.

Sequences were obtained from blood. Receptors originate from a boy between 10 and 17 years old in good health.

This clonotype was detected only a few times. The V call is TRBV7-2, the J call TRBJ2-1; 8 nucleotides match TRBD2. This CDR3 spans 15 amino acids. J lost 6 bases, V lost 4 bases, and 8 bases had no gene match. CDR1 and CDR2 (germline): SGHTA, FQGNSA. The CDR3 protein is CASSSRTGGLNEQFF. The CDR3 nucleotides are TGTGCCAGCAGCTCTAGGACGGGGGGGCTCAATGAGCAGTTCTTC.

V is TRBV24-1 and J is TRBJ2-5; weak D call: TRBD1 (5 bases). This CDR3 contains 16 residues. Per the germline V gene, CDR1 is KGHDR and CDR2 is SFDVKD. The V end was cut by 4 bases, the J end by 2 bases, with 16 bases between. The CDR3 sequence is CATSDFTRAGQETQYF. CDR3 DNA: TGTGCCACCAGTGACTTTACCAGGGCTGGTCAAGAGACCCAGTACTTC.

J is TRBJ2-5 and V is TRBV9, with D perhaps matching TRBD1 (6 bases). The end of the DNA is better explained by TRBJ2-7, so the J call may be wrong. Germline V gene sequence: CDR1 SGDLS, CDR2 YYNGEE. This CDR3 is built from 15 residues. CDR3 coding DNA: TGTGCCAGCAGCGTAGGGAGACAGGCGGTCGACGAGCAGTACTTC. Translating it yields CASSVGRQAVDEQYF.

The V call is TRBV20-1, the J call TRBJ2-1; 7 bases align to TRBD2. This CDR3 spans 15 amino acids. V lost 6 bases and J lost 5; bases outside the gene matches: 13. Germline-derived CDR1 and CDR2 are DFQATT and SNEGSKA (reference sequence). CDR3 sequence (DNA): TGCAGTGCAGGGGTAGGCGGAGGGAGGGACAATGAGCAGTTCTTC. Translation: CSAGVGGGRDNEQFF.

This chain uses TRBV6-5 with TRBJ1-1; TRBD1 is a possible D gene (6 bases). Germline CDR1 is MNHEY and CDR2 is SVGAGI. V dropped 8 bases and J dropped 1 base, with 14 bases sitting between them. CDR3 size: 14 residues. CDR3 amino acids: CASYRGGRNTEAFF. Written as DNA, the CDR3 is TGTGCCAGCTATCGTGGGGGGCGGAACACTGAAGCTTTCTTT.

This clonotype showed up just a few times. The CDR3 region has the DNA TGTGCCAGCTCACCACGGGGAGGGCCGGACACTGAAGCTTTCTTT. This codes for CASSPRGGPDTEAFF. The J gene is TRBJ1-1, the V gene TRBV18; D is ambiguous. CDR3 length: 15 residues. Germline CDR1 KGHSH, CDR2 LQKENI. Trimming took off 1 base at V and 3 bases at J, with 12 bases between the two ends.

The table lists this clonotype with a few counts. The chain recombines TRBV20-1 with TRBJ2-7, with no clear D. Trimming left V 2 bases short and J 2 bases short, with 10 bases between. CDR3 length: 13 amino acids. Germline V gene lookup returns CDR1 DFQATT and CDR2 SNEGSKA (reference sequence). CDR3 bases: TGCAGTGCTAGACCTTGGGCAGCCTACGAGCAGTACTTC. It translates to CSARPWAAYEQYF.

There are a few counts of this clonotype. This sequence joins TRBV29-1 and TRBJ2-1; D gene unclear. Germline V gene lookup returns CDR1 SQVTM and CDR2 ANQGSEA. The CDR3 length is 14 residues. Trimming removed 3 bases at V and 0 bases at J, with 9 bases between. The DNA of the CDR3 is TGCAGCGTTGACGGTGATAGCTCCTACAATGAGCAGTTCTTC. Translated, it gives CSVDGDSSYNEQFF.

V gene TRBV20-1 combines with J gene TRBJ2-1; D remains ambiguous. Trimming cost V 6 bases and J 8 bases, with 14 bases left between them. Germline V gene lookup returns CDR1 DFQATT and CDR2 SNEGSKA (reference sequence). The CDR3 runs 12 residues. CDR3 residues: CSAPAPGDEQFF. CDR3 nucleotides: TGCAGTGCGCCGGCCCCCGGAGATGAGCAGTTCTTC.

This clonotype was observed at least ten times. V usage is TRBV7-6 and J usage is TRBJ2-1, with 10 bases lining up with TRBD1. CDR1 and CDR2 (germline): SGHVS, FNYEAQ. V lost 5 bases to trimming and J lost 2 bases; unmatched junction nucleotides: 12. This CDR3 has 18 residues. The CDR3, as DNA: TGTGCCAGCAGCCCCGGGACAGGGGTTGGTCTACCCTACAATGAGCAGTTCTTC. It is translated as CASSPGTGVGLPYNEQFF. Full variable domain (missing parts from reference TRBV7-6 and TRBJ2-1): GAGVSQSPRYKVTKRGQDVALRCDPISGHVSLYWYRQALGQGPEFLTYFNYEAQQDKSGLPNDRFSAERPEGSISTLTIQRTEQRDSAMYRCASSPGTGVGLPYNEQFFGPGTRLTVL.

This clonotype showed up just a few times. The rearrangement links TRBV7-2 to TRBJ2-4; 10 bases are shared with TRBD2. The length of the CDR3 is 15 residues. Germline V gene data show CDR1 as SGHTA and CDR2 as FQGNSA. V shed 0 bases, J shed 6 bases, and the junction held 2 bases outside the gene matches. The CDR3 nucleotides read TGTGCCAGCAGCTTAGCGCTAGCGGGGGTAAACATTCAGTACTTC. This gives the protein CASSLALAGVNIQYF. The full variable domain, with the rest looked up from reference TRBV7-2 and TRBJ2-4, is GAGVSQSPSNKVTEKGKDVELRCDPISGHTALYWYRQSLGQGLEFLIYFQGNSAPDKSGLPSDRFSAERTGGSVSTLTIQRTQQEDSAVYLCASSLALAGVNIQYFGAGTRLSVL.

This chain joins TRBV29-1 and TRBJ2-1; 7 nucleotides line up with TRBD2. This CDR3 region has 10 residues. Germline lookup yields CDR1 SQVTM and CDR2 ANQGSEA. V was clipped by 5 bases and J by 9 bases; unmatched bases: 1. In nucleotides, the CDR3 is TGCAGCGTTCCTAGCGGTGAGCAGTTCTTC. This gives the protein CSVPSGEQFF.

The chain recombines TRBV28 with TRBJ2-3, with 9 bases identical to TRBD2. V was pared by 2 bases and J by 14 bases, with 5 bases of the junction left unmatched. From germline, CDR1 is MDHEN and CDR2 SYDVKM. CDR3 length: 12 residues. The CDR3 loop is CASSLASGVAYF. The CDR3 coding sequence is TGTGCCAGCAGTTTAGCTAGCGGGGTTGCGTATTTT.